A selection of T cell receptor beta chains follows, all from one sample in a study of vaccination and CD4 T cells after COVID-19. TCRdb passed the PCR reads through MiXCR, listing each CDR3 protein once. This sample has over 9,000 distinct CDR3 sequences, with around 36% found just once. What these receptors recognize is not known. Sequencing was carried out using CD4+ T cells from blood, cultured in vitro. All receptors derive from a human donor in good health. The CDR3 runs from the conserved cysteine through the conserved F or W. A D gene is named only where the DNA matches it firmly. A clone size is listed for some rows: how often the clone was seen (once, few, many), or a class if it is expanded.

v_gene	len	j_gene	abundance	d_gene	CDR3nt	CDR3aa
TRBV19	13	TRBJ1-5	NA	NA	TGTGCCAGTAGCGGCCAGCTATATCAGCCCCGGCATTTT	CASSGQLYQPRHF
TRBV20-1	14	TRBJ2-1	few	NA	TGCAGTGCTTCCTTCGCGGTGAGTTTGAGTGAGCAGTTCTTC	CSASFAVSLSEQFF
TRBV6-5	16	TRBJ2-1	few	TRBD1	TGTGCCAGCAGTTACTCGATGTTGGGACAGGTCGTTGAGCAGTTCTTC	CASSYSMLGQVVEQFF
TRBV7-8	12	TRBJ2-7	few	NA	TGTGCCAGCAGCTTAGAGAGCTACGAGCAGTACTTC	CASSLESYEQYF
TRBV5-1	16	TRBJ2-1	NA	NA	TGCGCCAGCAGCTTGGAGGCAGGACGAAGCTACAATGAGCAGTTCTTC	CASSLEAGRSYNEQFF
TRBV5-4	13	TRBJ1-5	NA	TRBD1	TGTGCCAGCAGCCGACAGGGAAGTCAGCCCCAGCATTTT	CASSRQGSQPQHF
TRBV5-4	12	TRBJ1-1	NA	NA	TGTGCCAGCAGCTCGGCGAACACTGAAGCTTTCTTT	CASSSANTEAFF
TRBV27	14	TRBJ2-3	NA	NA	TGTGCCAGCAGTCCCCGGACTTTCACCGATACGCAGTATTTT	CASSPRTFTDTQYF
TRBV19	15	TRBJ2-5	NA	TRBD2	TGTGCCAGTCGTAGCGGGAGTACTTTTAAGGAGACCCAGTACTTC	CASRSGSTFKETQYF
TRBV2	13	TRBJ1-2	NA	TRBD1	TGTGCCAGCTTGACAGGGGGGTTTGGGGGCTACACCTTC	CASLTGGFGGYTF
TRBV30	13	TRBJ1-1	NA	NA	TGTGCCTGGAGTTCCACCTCGCGCACTGAAGCTTTCTTT	CAWSSTSRTEAFF
TRBV2	13	TRBJ1-6	few	NA	TGTGCCAGCATCGACAGGTTTAATTCACCCCTCCACTTT	CASIDRFNSPLHF
TRBV28	15	TRBJ1-2	few	TRBD1	TGTGCCAGCAGCCTGACAGGGGCCCAGACCTATGGCTACACCTTC	CASSLTGAQTYGYTF
TRBV7-3	19	TRBJ2-1	NA	TRBD2	TGTGCCAGCAGCTTAATGGAGCTCGACGCGGGAGGATCTGGGAATGAGCAGTTCTTC	CASSLMELDAGGSGNEQFF
TRBV7-2	14	TRBJ1-2	few	NA	TGTGCCAGCAGCTTAGCCCGAACGGGCTATGGCTACACCTTC	CASSLARTGYGYTF
TRBV7-6	18	TRBJ2-3	few	TRBD1	TGTGCCAGCAGCTGGCCCCCCAGGGGGTCCCTTTCGGCAGATACGCAGTATTTT	CASSWPPRGSLSADTQYF
TRBV5-1	14	TRBJ2-1	NA	TRBD1	TGCGCCAGCAGGCAGGGGGCACAGGGTAATGAGCAGTTCTTC	CASRQGAQGNEQFF
TRBV28	12	TRBJ2-5	few	NA	TGTGCCAGCAGTTTCAGGCGGGCGACCCAGTACTTC	CASSFRRATQYF
TRBV28	14	TRBJ1-2	NA	NA	TGTGCCTCCCTCCCCGCCGGGGGGAGAGGGGGCTACACCTTC	CASLPAGGRGGYTF
TRBV7-8	14	TRBJ1-5	few	NA	TGTGCCAGCAGCTTACTGGGGCCGAATCAGCCCCAGCATTTT	CASSLLGPNQPQHF
TRBV7-3	13	TRBJ2-2	few	NA	TGTGCCAGCAGCACGGGTGGTACCGGGGAGCTGTTTTTT	CASSTGGTGELFF
TRBV20-1	14	TRBJ1-5	few	NA	TGCAGTGCTCCGTCCCAGGGCTACAATCAGCCCCAGCATTTT	CSAPSQGYNQPQHF
TRBV2	13	TRBJ2-7	few	TRBD1	TGTGCCAGCAGTTTACAGGGGTTCGACGAGCAGTACTTC	CASSLQGFDEQYF
TRBV28	17	TRBJ1-5	few	TRBD1	TGTGCCAGCAGTTTGTTAACTACAACAGGGGGAAATCAGCCCCAGCATTTT	CASSLLTTTGGNQPQHF
TRBV6-4	14	TRBJ1-3	NA	NA	TGTGCCAGCCAAAATCAAAGGGACTTGAACACCATATATTTT	CASQNQRDLNTIYF
TRBV6-5	11	TRBJ2-5	few	NA	TGTGCCAGCAGTTACGGAGAGACCCAGTACTTC	CASSYGETQYF
TRBV4-2	13	TRBJ2-1	NA	TRBD2	TGTGCCAGCAGCCAGGAACCGGGACTAGGCCTGTTCTTC	CASSQEPGLGLFF
TRBV7-6	16	TRBJ2-1	NA	NA	TGTGCCAGCAGCCAGAATTTAGCGGACCCCTACAATGAGCAGTTCTTC	CASSQNLADPYNEQFF
TRBV20-1	15	TRBJ1-6	NA	TRBD1	TGCAGTGCTACCCTGACAGGGTCGGGCAATTCACCCCTCCACTTT	CSATLTGSGNSPLHF
TRBV7-9	14	TRBJ1-5	few	TRBD1	TGTGCCAGCAGCCGGGACAGGGAGAATCAGCCCCAGCATTTT	CASSRDRENQPQHF
TRBV19	13	TRBJ1-6	few	TRBD1	TGTGCCAGTAAAGGGACAGCTAATTCACCCCTCCACTTT	CASKGTANSPLHF
TRBV28	14	TRBJ1-5	few	NA	TGTGCCAGCAGAGCTCCTACAATTAATCAGCCCCAGCATTTT	CASRAPTINQPQHF
TRBV20-1	17	TRBJ1-1	few	TRBD1	TGCAGTGCAGATGAAGACAGGGGCTTTCTCTGGGGCACTGAAGCTTTCTTT	CSADEDRGFLWGTEAFF
TRBV20-1	13	TRBJ2-3	NA	NA	TGCAGTGCTAGGTGGGAGACGACTGACGAGCAGTATTTT	CSARWETTDEQYF
TRBV2	15	TRBJ2-2	NA	NA	TGTGCCAGCAGGGAACAGGCCATCCGATCCGGGGAGCTGTTTTTT	CASREQAIRSGELFF
TRBV4-3	17	TRBJ1-6	NA	TRBD1	TGCGCCAGCAGCCAAGTACCGCCAGGACAGGGGAATTCACCCCTCCACTTT	CASSQVPPGQGNSPLHF
TRBV6-1	16	TRBJ2-2	NA	TRBD2	TGTGCCAGCAGTGAACGGGTAGCGGGAGGCACCGGGGAGCTGTTTTTT	CASSERVAGGTGELFF
TRBV20-1	15	TRBJ2-3	NA	TRBD2	TGCAGTGCTAGGGGACTAGCGGGAGAAGTTGATACGCAGTATTTT	CSARGLAGEVDTQYF
TRBV4-1	17	TRBJ2-5	NA	TRBD2	TGCGCCAGCAGCCAATCTAAAGGAGGGAGGGTTGAGGAGACCCAGTACTTC	CASSQSKGGRVEETQYF
TRBV7-3	13	TRBJ1-2	NA	NA	TGTGCCAGCAGCGGAGAGTCTAACTATGGCTACACCTTC	CASSGESNYGYTF
TRBV4-3	14	TRBJ1-2	NA	NA	TGCGCCAGCAGCCAAGATATTCGGCGACGGGGCTACACCTTC	CASSQDIRRRGYTF
TRBV7-3	13	TRBJ1-1	NA	NA	TGTGCCAGCAGCCCCAGCCAGGGCGCTGAAGCTTTCTTT	CASSPSQGAEAFF
TRBV6-1	12	TRBJ2-1	NA	NA	TGTGCCAGCAGTCCAAACGGCAATGAGCAGTTCTTC	CASSPNGNEQFF
TRBV12-3/TRBV12-4	11	TRBJ2-7	few	NA	TGTGCCAGCTCAGGGCCCCACGAGCAGTACTTC	CASSGPHEQYF
TRBV29-1	15	TRBJ2-1	once	TRBD1	TGCAGCGTCCATACAGGGACAGCCTCCTACAATGAGCAGTTCTTC	CSVHTGTASYNEQFF
TRBV4-3	16	TRBJ2-3	NA	NA	TGCGCCAGCAGCCAAGATCGCGGGGGCAGCACAGATACGCAGTATTTT	CASSQDRGGSTDTQYF
TRBV20-1	14	TRBJ2-5	NA	TRBD1	TGCAGTGCCCCCGGGACAGGGAGACAAGAGACCCAGTACTTC	CSAPGTGRQETQYF
TRBV6-1	16	TRBJ2-7	few	TRBD1	TGTGCCAGCGACAGGGTGGGGAGAAGGAGCTCCTACGAGCAGTACTTC	CASDRVGRRSSYEQYF
TRBV10-3	16	TRBJ2-5	NA	TRBD1	TGTGCCCCTATTACCCATGAGGACAGGGGGAGGGAGACCCAGTACTTC	CAPITHEDRGRETQYF
TRBV7-8	15	TRBJ2-7	NA	NA	TGTGCCAGCAGCCTGAGCACGGGGAAGGTTGGCGAGCAGTACTTC	CASSLSTGKVGEQYF
TRBV20-1	13	TRBJ1-1	NA	NA	TGCAGTGCTAGAGTTGGTGTGAACACTGAAGCTTTCTTT	CSARVGVNTEAFF
TRBV20-1	15	TRBJ1-2	NA	TRBD1	TGCAGTGCTGAGGACAGGTTGGGGGTCATATTTGGCTACACCTTC	CSAEDRLGVIFGYTF
TRBV30	12	TRBJ1-1	NA	NA	TGTGCCTGGAATGTGGGAAACACTGAAGCTTTCTTT	CAWNVGNTEAFF
TRBV19	13	TRBJ1-3	NA	NA	TGTGCCAGTAACTATCGGCGAGGAAACACCATATATTTT	CASNYRRGNTIYF
TRBV14	11	TRBJ1-1	NA	NA	TGTGCCAGCAGCCATGGCACTGAAGCTTTCTTT	CASSHGTEAFF